The 14 T cell receptor beta chains reported below all come from one sample, sequenced in a study of blood T cell repertoires in COVID-19 (dated by TCRdb to 2018 to 2021). The method was the immunoSEQ multiplex PCR assay. TCRdb provides this immuneACCESS table in a form limited to in-frame rearrangements. Some clones are lacking; in checked studies, under half of them reflect an unresolved V gene, and why the rest are absent is not known. In this sample the table shows around 310,000 clones, 70% to 90% of which occur a single time. Approximately 8.8% of the sample is held by the ten biggest clonotypes. The source material was PBMCs or T cells enriched from blood (not recorded which). All receptors derive from a woman between 40 and 55 years old who had recovered from COVID-19.

The V gene is TRBV6-6, the J gene TRBJ2-4; 7 positions agree with TRBD1. Trimming cost V 5 bases and J 3 bases; bases outside gene matches: 10. Germline values: CDR1 MNHNY, CDR2 SVGAGI (reference sequence). The CDR3 contains 16 residues. Here the CDR3 reads CASSHQGRQGKNIQYF. CDR3 nucleotides: TGTGCCAGCAGTCACCAGGGGAGACAGGGCAAAAACATTCAGTACTTC.

The genes are TRBV6-5 and TRBJ2-6; D uncertain. CDR1 and CDR2 from the germline V gene are MNHEY and SVGAGI. Trimming pared 4 bases from V and 2 bases from J, leaving 6 bases between. The CDR3 length is 14 residues. CDR3 nucleotide sequence: TGTGCCAGCAGTTCCAGTGCTGGGGCCAACGTCCTGACTTTC. It is translated as CASSSSAGANVLTF.

The V gene is TRBV24-1, the J gene TRBJ2-1, with D tentatively TRBD2 (7 bases). V dropped 0 bases and J dropped 0 bases, with 8 bases sitting between them. The CDR3 has 16 residues. Germline CDR1 is KGHDR and CDR2 is SFDVKD. The CDR3 DNA reads TGTGCCACCAGTGATTTGAGGGGGGGCTCCTACAATGAGCAGTTCTTC. Translating it yields CATSDLRGGSYNEQFF.

The CDR3, as DNA: TGTGCCAGCAGTTTATTGGGCAGGGTTTATGGCTACACCTTC. Encoded protein: CASSLLGRVYGYTF. The chain carries TRBV27 and TRBJ1-2; D is possibly TRBD1 (5 bases). The CDR3 has 14 amino acids. Looked up from germline, CDR1 is MNHEY and CDR2 is SMNVEV (reference sequence). Trimming removed 1 base at V and 5 bases at J, with 11 bases between.

The V gene is TRBV7-2, the J gene TRBJ1-1, with 7 positions matching TRBD1. The CDR3 loop spans 13 amino acids. Germline V lookup: CDR1 SGHTA, CDR2 FQGNSA. Unmatched junction bases numbered 7, after V lost 2 bases and J lost 10 bases. CDR3 nucleotide sequence: TGTGCCAGCAGCTTACCGGACAGGTTCGGAGCTTTCTTT. Protein: CASSLPDRFGAFF. Based on the CDR3 plus reference TRBV7-2 and TRBJ1-1, the full variable domain is GAGVSQSPSNKVTEKGKDVELRCDPISGHTALYWYRQSLGQGLEFLIYFQGNSAPDKSGLPSDRFSAERTGGSVSTLTIQRTQQEDSAVYLCASSLPDRFGAFFGQGTRLTVV.

Here the CDR3 DNA reads TGTGCCAGCAGCATGGGACAGGGGGCATATGGAGCTAATGAAAAACTGTTTTTT. Encoded protein: CASSMGQGAYGANEKLFF. The V and J genes are TRBV16 and TRBJ1-4; the match to TRBD1 covers 12 bases. The CDR3 totals 18 residues. The J segment lost 3 bases and the V segment lost 5 bases, leaving 10 bases of the junction unmatched. Per the germline V gene, CDR1 is KGHSY and CDR2 is FQNENV.

The chain is built from TRBV7-2 and TRBJ2-7; TRBD1 matches at 7 bases. Germline V lookup: CDR1 SGHTA, CDR2 FQGNSA. There are 17 residues in the CDR3. With 1 base clipped from V and 1 base from J, the junction kept 10 bases outside the gene matches. The CDR3 region is CASSLGGLRGRSYEQYF. DNA of the CDR3: TGTGCCAGCAGCTTAGGGGGCTTGAGGGGGCGGTCCTACGAGCAGTACTTC.

The V and J genes are TRBV19 and TRBJ2-7; 8 nucleotides align to TRBD1. CDR1 and CDR2 (germline): LNHDA, SQIVND (reference sequence). This CDR3 contains 16 residues. Losses at the gene ends were 0 bases for V and 2 bases for J; bases not matched to a gene: 6. CDR3 sequence reads: CASSIDGGQGAYEQYF. The CDR3 nucleotides read TGTGCCAGTAGTATAGACGGAGGACAGGGTGCCTACGAGCAGTACTTC.

J is TRBJ2-3 and V is TRBV5-4, with 7 bases that match TRBD1. CDR1 is SGHNT and CDR2 is YYREEE in the germline V gene (reference sequence). This CDR3 is built from 14 residues. Trimming took 4 bases from V and 2 from J; bases not matched to a gene: 4. CDR3 region: CASSRGQATDTQYF. For the CDR3, the DNA is TGTGCCAGCAGCCGCGGACAGGCCACAGATACGCAGTATTTT.

The chain uses TRBV21-1 and TRBJ2-3; the D segment call TRBD2 is taken from the table without a DNA check. TRBV21-1 is annotated as a pseudogene. The CDR3 runs to 11 residues. The CDR3 nucleotides read TGTGCCAGCCTTCTCACAGATACGCAGTATTTT. It is translated as CASLLTDTQYF.

The CDR3 loop reads CASSLPSGGAAGVNEQFF. The CDR3 DNA reads TGTGCCAGCAGTTTGCCTAGCGGGGGGGCCGCAGGTGTCAATGAGCAGTTCTTC. This chain joins TRBV5-4 and TRBJ2-1, with 12 bases fitting TRBD2. Germline CDR1 SGHNT, CDR2 YYREEE (reference sequence). The CDR3 runs to 18 residues. Germline trimming cut 5 bases from V and 6 bases from J; bases unmatched to any gene: 15.

The J gene is TRBJ2-3, the V gene TRBV7-3, with D tentatively TRBD2 (5 bases). The V gene's germline CDR1 is SGHTA and CDR2 FQGTGA. Deletions cut 3 bases from V and 0 bases from J, with 10 bases between. This CDR3 is 15 amino acids long. CDR3 sequence: CASSFGVASTDTQYF. CDR3 DNA: TGTGCCAGCAGCTTCGGGGTGGCGAGCACAGATACGCAGTATTTT.

The chain combines TRBV5-1 with TRBJ2-5, with D possibly matching TRBD1 (6 bases). Germline CDR1 is SGHRS and CDR2 is YFSETQ. V was pared by 4 bases and J by 5 bases, with 15 bases between. The CDR3 is 14 amino acids. CDR3 loop: CASSLSGVRETQYF. The CDR3 DNA is TGCGCCAGCAGCCTATCAGGGGTGAGGGAGACCCAGTACTTC.

This clone showed up just a few times. The rearrangement links TRBV4-1 to TRBJ1-4, with D maybe TRBD1 (5 bases). The CDR3 runs to 17 residues. Germline loops: CDR1 MGHRA, CDR2 YSYEKL. The germline V and J ends were trimmed by 3 bases and 3 bases, with 17 bases remaining between them. CDR3 in amino acids: CASSHPGTGGSNEKLFF. In DNA, the CDR3 is TGCGCCAGCAGCCATCCCGGAACCGGGGGGTCTAATGAAAAACTGTTTTTT.